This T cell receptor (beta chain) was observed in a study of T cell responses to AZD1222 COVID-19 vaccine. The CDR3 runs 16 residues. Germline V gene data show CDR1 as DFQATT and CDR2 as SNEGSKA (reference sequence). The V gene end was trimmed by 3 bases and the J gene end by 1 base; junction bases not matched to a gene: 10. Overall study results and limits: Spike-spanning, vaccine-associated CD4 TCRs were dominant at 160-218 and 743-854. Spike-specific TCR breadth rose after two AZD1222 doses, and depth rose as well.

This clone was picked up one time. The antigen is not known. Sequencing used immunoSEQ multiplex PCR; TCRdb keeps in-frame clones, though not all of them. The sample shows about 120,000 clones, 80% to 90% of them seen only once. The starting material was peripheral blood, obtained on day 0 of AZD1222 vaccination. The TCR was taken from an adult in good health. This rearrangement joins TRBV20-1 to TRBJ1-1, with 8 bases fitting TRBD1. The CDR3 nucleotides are TGCAGTGCTAGTCCCCCTTGGACAGGGCAGAACACTGAAGCTTTCTTT. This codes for CSASPPWTGQNTEAFF.